A single sample is the source of the 21 T cell receptor beta chains below, sequenced in a study of blood T cell repertoires in COVID-19. The data were produced by immunoSEQ multiplex PCR, yet TCRdb's version contains in-frame clones alone and is incomplete. The sample lists tens of thousands of clones, roughly 73% seen once, with 9.5% to 10% in the top ten. The sequenced material came from peripheral blood. All receptors derive from a human donor in a cohort sampled during active COVID-19.

This chain links TRBV4-3 with TRBJ1-1, with unresolved D. Germline values: CDR1 LGHNA, CDR2 YSLEER. This CDR3 is built from 14 residues. The germline V and J ends were trimmed by 4 bases and 5 bases, with 14 bases remaining between them. For the CDR3, the DNA is TGCGCCAGCAGCCGAGGGTCGAGGGTGACTGAAGCTTTCTTT. Translation: CASSRGSRVTEAFF.

The chain joins TRBV6-5 to TRBJ1-5; D is possibly TRBD1 (6 bases). The V gene lost 6 bases and the J gene lost 4 bases, with 16 bases spanning the gap. The CDR3 extends over 15 amino acids. Germline V CDR1 and CDR2: MNHEY, SVGAGI. The CDR3 here is CASSRSQGNNQPQHF. In nucleotides, the CDR3 is TGTGCCAGCAGCCGATCGCAGGGGAATAATCAGCCCCAGCATTTT.

This clone came up a few times. V is TRBV6-2 or TRBV6-3 and J is TRBJ1-1; D is undetermined. CDR3 length: 12 amino acids. The germline V gene has CDR1 MNHEY and CDR2 SVGEGT. The V gene lost 5 bases and the J gene lost 5 bases, with 9 bases spanning the gap. CDR3 nucleotide sequence: TGTGCCAGCAGTACAGCTGGTACTGAAGCTTTCTTT. This translates into CASSTAGTEAFF.

The chain is built from TRBV9 and TRBJ1-1; a weak D match, TRBD1 (6 bases). Germline-derived CDR1 and CDR2 are SGDLS and YYNGEE. The CDR3 length is 14 residues. V lost 1 base to trimming and J lost 1 base, with 8 bases between them. The CDR3 DNA reads as TGTGCCAGCAGCGTACAGGGGTGGAACACTGAAGCTTTCTTT. Translating gives CASSVQGWNTEAFF.

This chain links TRBV10-3 with TRBJ2-5, with TRBD1 matching 9 bases. The length of the CDR3 is 15 residues. V shed 4 bases and J 5 bases; nucleotides not matched to a gene: 8. Germline V gene data show CDR1 as ENHRY and CDR2 as SYGVKD. CDR3 loop: CAISARDRDGETQYF. The DNA for the CDR3 is TGTGCCATCAGTGCGAGGGACAGGGACGGGGAGACCCAGTACTTC.

The chain links TRBV6-2 or TRBV6-3 to TRBJ2-5, with 11 nucleotides matching TRBD2. CDR1 MNHEY and CDR2 SVGEGT come from the germline V gene. The CDR3 has 21 amino acids. Trimming cost V 6 bases and J 1 base; bases outside gene matches: 22. The CDR3 region has the DNA TGTGCCAGCAGCTGGGGGCTAGCGGGGGGCCACCTGGATAAACGCCAAGAGACCCAGTACTTC. It translates to CASSWGLAGGHLDKRQETQYF.

V usage is TRBV3-1 (or the pseudogene TRBV3-2) and J usage is TRBJ2-5, with TRBD2 matching over 7 bases. The CDR3 totals 12 residues. Germline CDR1 LGHDT, CDR2 YNNKEL (reference sequence). V lost 7 bases, J lost 3 bases, and 2 bases stayed unmatched. The CDR3 nucleotides read TGTGCCAGCACCCTAGCGGAAGAGACCCAGTACTTC. This sequence encodes CASTLAEETQYF.

V is TRBV30 and J is TRBJ1-5; 9 positions match TRBD1. The CDR3 totals 14 residues. With V trimmed by 5 bases and J by 6 bases, 8 bases remained unmatched. Germline-derived CDR1 and CDR2 are GTSNPN and SVGIG (reference sequence). The CDR3 loop is CAWGGQGFAQPQHF. In DNA, the CDR3 is TGTGCCTGGGGCGGACAGGGGTTCGCTCAGCCCCAGCATTTT.

The genes are TRBV3-1 (or the pseudogene TRBV3-2) and TRBJ1-4; D gene uncertain. Between the trimmed V and J ends, which lost 6 bases and 6 bases, there was a span of 8 bases. Per the germline V gene, CDR1 is LGHDT and CDR2 is YNNKEL (reference sequence). The CDR3 sequence is 12 residues long. The CDR3 DNA sequence: TGTGCCAGCAGTAGTAGAGATGAAAAACTGTTTTTT. Its translation: CASSSRDEKLFF.

J is TRBJ1-1 and V is TRBV5-1; TRBD1 aligns across 12 bases. Losses at the gene ends were 4 bases for V and 3 bases for J; bases not matched to a gene: 7. In germline, CDR1 is SGHRS, CDR2 YFSETQ. The CDR3 runs to 16 residues. The CDR3: CASSPGTGGAYTEAFF. The CDR3 DNA follows: TGCGCCAGCAGCCCGGGGACAGGGGGCGCGTACACTGAAGCTTTCTTT.

The chain uses TRBV6-5 and TRBJ1-1, with no clear D. CDR1 and CDR2 from the germline V gene are MNHEY and SVGAGI. The CDR3 runs to 12 residues. V gave up 5 bases and J gave up 1 base, with 5 bases separating them. Here the CDR3 reads CASSKQNTEAFF. CDR3 sequence (DNA): TGTGCCAGCAGTAAGCAGAACACTGAAGCTTTCTTT.

The chain couples TRBV9 to TRBJ2-5; TRBD1 matches at 7 bases. This CDR3 has 15 residues. V lost 0 bases to trimming and J lost 3 bases; unmatched junction nucleotides: 5. Germline V gene sequence: CDR1 SGDLS, CDR2 YYNGEE. The CDR3 sequence is CASSVDGTDKETQYF. DNA for the CDR3: TGTGCCAGCAGCGTAGACGGGACAGATAAAGAGACCCAGTACTTC.

The chain couples TRBV28 to TRBJ1-1; D is ambiguous. V was trimmed by 6 bases and J by 0 bases, leaving 11 bases between them. Looked up from germline, CDR1 is MDHEN and CDR2 is SYDVKM. The length of the CDR3 is 14 residues. The CDR3 sequence is CASRRHGMNTEAFF. Here the CDR3 DNA reads TGTGCCAGCAGGAGACACGGAATGAACACTGAAGCTTTCTTT.

This clone showed up just once. The chain has TRBV6-5 and TRBJ1-2; D is unclear. V was clipped by 2 bases and J by 4 bases, with 11 bases between them. The CDR3 has 14 residues. Germline V gives CDR1 MNHEY, CDR2 SVGAGI. The CDR3 reads CASSYHGSGYGYTF. In DNA form, the CDR3 reads TGTGCCAGCAGTTACCACGGTAGCGGCTATGGCTACACCTTC.

This chain connects TRBV30 to TRBJ1-2; 9 nucleotides agree with TRBD1. CDR3 length: 15 amino acids. The germline V gene has CDR1 GTSNPN and CDR2 SVGIG (reference sequence). Trimming took 1 base from V and 7 from J; bases not matched to a gene: 10. The CDR3 loop reads CAWSATGTGRVGYTF. The CDR3 region has the DNA TGTGCCTGGAGTGCTACCGGGACAGGGAGGGTTGGCTACACCTTC. The full variable domain, with the rest looked up from reference TRBV30 and TRBJ1-2, is SQTIHQWPATLVQPVGSPLSLECTVEGTSNPNLYWYRQAAGRGLQLLFYSVGIGQISSEVPQNLSASRPQDRQFILSSKKLLLSDSGFYLCAWSATGTGRVGYTFGSGTRLTVV.

The chain employs TRBV6-2 or TRBV6-3 and TRBJ2-6, with TRBD1 identical over 12 bases. The CDR3 runs to 18 residues. V lost 4 bases, J lost 2 bases, and 6 bases stayed unmatched. Germline CDR1 MNHEY, CDR2 SVGEGT. CDR3 nucleotides: TGTGCCAGCAGTTCCGGGACAGGGGGCTTACCTGGGGCCAACGTCCTGACTTTC. It specifies CASSSGTGGLPGANVLTF.

The rearrangement links TRBV20-1 to TRBJ1-2; D unclear. CDR3 length: 11 residues. Germline V lookup: CDR1 DFQATT, CDR2 SNEGSKA (reference sequence). Trimming took 6 bases from V and 0 from J, leaving 5 bases between them. CDR3 coding DNA: TGCAGTGCGAACACTAACTATGGCTACACCTTC. Translating gives CSANTNYGYTF.

In DNA, the CDR3 is TGTGCCAGCAGCAATACTAGCGGCAATTTCCACGAGCAGTACTTC. Translation: CASSNTSGNFHEQYF. The V and J genes are TRBV3-1 (or the pseudogene TRBV3-2) and TRBJ2-7; 8 positions agree with TRBD2. CDR3 length: 15 residues. V lost 5 bases and J lost 5; bases outside the gene matches: 11. Germline-derived CDR1 and CDR2 are LGHDT and YNNKEL (reference sequence).

This clone was observed a few times. The chain joins TRBV19 to TRBJ2-3; 9 bases are a match to TRBD2. V lost 3 bases, J lost 3 bases, and 7 bases stayed unmatched. From germline, CDR1 is LNHDA and CDR2 SQIVND (reference sequence). The CDR3 is 16 amino acids. CDR3 DNA sequence: TGTGCCAGTAGTATGGGGCTAGCGGGGCTTACAGATACGCAGTATTTT. Translated, it gives CASSMGLAGLTDTQYF.

There are a few counts of this clone. The V and J genes are TRBV3-1 (or the pseudogene TRBV3-2) and TRBJ1-6, with 7 bases lining up with TRBD1. J lost 10 bases, V lost 4 bases, and 13 bases had no gene match. The CDR3 loop spans 16 amino acids. The germline CDR1 and CDR2 sequences are LGHDT and YNNKEL (reference sequence). The CDR3 DNA follows: TGTGCCAGCAGCCCCCCGACGGACAGGTCCGGATCACCCCTCCACTTT. This translates into CASSPPTDRSGSPLHF.

This clone occurred once. This chain joins TRBV9 and TRBJ2-3; D unresolved. Germline V lookup: CDR1 SGDLS, CDR2 YYNGEE. This CDR3 spans 14 amino acids. Between the trimmed V and J ends, which lost 1 base and 4 bases, there was a span of 10 bases. In DNA, the CDR3 is TGTGCCAGCAGCGTAAGGCATGAGGCAGATACGCAGTATTTT. Translated: CASSVRHEADTQYF.